This T cell receptor beta chain was profiled in a study of PD-L1 blockade in urothelial cancer. Across the whole study: Bladder-origin urothelial cancer in males covered about 85% of the roughly 29 patients. Counts from blood samples showed a median of about 140,000 T cells.

Clones were sequenced by immunoSEQ multiplex PCR, and TCRdb holds only the in-frame ones, with some missing. This repertoire shows some 60,000 clones, just over 85% found once; its top ten account for roughly 2.8%. Per the germline V gene, CDR1 is SGHKS and CDR2 is YYEKEE (reference sequence). The CDR3 is made up of 14 amino acids. Trimming took off 0 bases at V and 5 bases at J, with 12 bases between the two ends. A note on this clone: Its cognate antigen is unknown.

Urothelial carcinoma, locally advanced or metastatic, affected the patients. Regarding the study as a whole: A pretreatment blood TCR clonality that fell below the median predicted better progression-free and overall survival.

The material was PBMCs, obtained around atezolizumab (anti-PD-L1) treatment. This TCR was sampled from a man aged 45 to 65 with urothelial cancer. The V call is TRBV5-5, the J call TRBJ2-7; a weak D match, TRBD1 (6 bases). CDR3 sequence: CASSLGTAGDEQYF. DNA of the CDR3: TGTGCCAGCAGCTTGGGGACAGCTGGGGACGAGCAGTACTTC.